Listed below are T cell receptor beta chains from one sample, sequenced in a study of shared clonotypes between healthy human individuals. Assay: immunoSEQ multiplex PCR; the TCRdb copy retains only in-frame clones and omits some. The table includes around 2.1 million clones, approximately 94% detected once. Sample: naive CD8+ T cells from PBMCs. Source of these receptors: a man aged 18 to 29 in good health. Some clones in this sample may be carry-over from other donors' samples. The CDR3 runs from the conserved cysteine through the conserved F or W. A D gene is named only where the DNA matches it firmly. Not all rows give a size; the values are once, few, many and, for expanded clones, a class.

TRBD2 once TRBJ2-1 TRBV7-7 TGTGCCAGCAGCTTAAGTTTAGCGGGAGGGTACAATGAGCAGTTCTTC CASSLSLAGGYNEQFF
TRBD1 - TRBJ2-7 TRBV5-1 TGCGCCAGCAGCTTGGGTCAGGGGGTCGAGCAGTACTTC CASSLGQGVEQYF
TRBD2 - TRBJ2-7 TRBV18 TGTGCCAGCTCACTGTTAGGGGGAAGCGGGGGCGAGCAGTACTTC CASSLLGGSGGEQYF
- - TRBJ1-4 TRBV6-6 TGTGCCAGCAGTTACCCACAATCGGGGCTCGACGAAAAACTGTTTTTT CASSYPQSGLDEKLFF
- - TRBJ2-7 TRBV7-3 TGTGCCAGCAGCCCTCGGGATCTCCCCGTCCACGAGCAGTACTTC CASSPRDLPVHEQYF
- once TRBJ1-5 TRBV5-6 TGTGCCAGCAGCTTGGAAGGGGTGGGCGATCAGCCCCAGCATTTT CASSLEGVGDQPQHF
- - TRBJ2-6 TRBV7-8 TGTGCCAGCAGCCCCTTTTCCGGGACGGTGAGCTCTGGGGCCAACGTCCTGACTTTC CASSPFSGTVSSGANVLTF
- - TRBJ2-5 TRBV7-9 TGTGCCAGCAGCCCCCAGGAGACCCAGTACTTC CASSPQETQYF
- - TRBJ1-5 TRBV4-1 TGCGCCAGCAGCCAAGATGTCATCAGGGGCGATCAGCCCCAGCATTTT CASSQDVIRGDQPQHF
- - TRBJ1-2 TRBV6-5 TGTGCCAGCAGTTACTCGGGTACATATGGCTACACCTTC CASSYSGTYGYTF
TRBD2 - TRBJ2-1 TRBV9 TGTGCCAGCAGCGTCGGACCCCTCCTAGCGGGAGGCATGGTGCATGAGCAGTTCTTC CASSVGPLLAGGMVHEQFF
- - TRBJ2-1 TRBV11-2 TGTGCCAGCAGTCCCCGTTGGAATGAGCAGTTCTTC CASSPRWNEQFF
- - TRBJ2-6 TRBV29-1 TGCAGCGTAACCGGGACAACGGGTGTCACTGGGGCCAACGTCCTGACTTTC CSVTGTTGVTGANVLTF
TRBD1 - TRBJ2-5 TRBV10-2 TGCGCCACTACTCTGACAGGGAGAGAGACCCAGTACTTC CATTLTGRETQYF
TRBD2 few TRBJ2-7 TRBV4-3 TGCGCCAGCAGCCCGGGACTAGCGGGATACGAGCAGTACTTC CASSPGLAGYEQYF
TRBD2 - TRBJ2-1 TRBV27 TGTGCCAGCAGTTTATCGGGACTAGCGGGAGGGGCCCCTTACAATGAGCAGTTCTTC CASSLSGLAGGAPYNEQFF
- once TRBJ1-5 TRBV2 TGTGCCAGCAGTGAAGCCGACTGGCCGGTTAGCAATCAGCCCCAGCATTTT CASSEADWPVSNQPQHF